The clone carrying this T cell receptor beta chain was seen only a few times. Its matching antigen is unknown. This sample was included in a study of identical twins. cDNA carried unique molecular identifiers, and a universal primer site was added by template switching. MiXCR, run by TCRdb on the 5' RACE reads, gives a single entry per CDR3 protein. The sample lists some 600,000 distinct CDR3 sequences; under 8.5% were seen once. Broader study findings: Monozygotic twins shared more out-of-frame TCR alpha than recombination models predicted.

This same sample was also part of a study on yellow fever vaccine responses in identical twins.

The specimen sequenced was PBMCs. The receptor comes from a woman aged 18-29 years in good health.

Here the CDR3 DNA reads TGTGCCAGTAAACTCTCCAGTTGGAACACTGAAGCTTTCTTT. It codes for CASKLSSWNTEAFF. The rearrangement uses TRBV19 and TRBJ1-1, with D uncertain. The CDR3 consists of 14 residues. The germline V gene encodes CDR1 LNHDA and CDR2 SQIVND (reference sequence). Trimming removed 7 bases at V and 1 base at J, with 13 bases between. Supplemented by reference TRBV19 and TRBJ1-1, the full variable domain reads DGGITQSPKYLFRKEGQNVTLSCEQNLNHDAMYWYRQDPGQGLRLIYYSQIVNDFQKGDIAEGYSVSREKKESFPLTVTSAQKNPTAFYLCASKLSSWNTEAFFGQGTRLTVV.